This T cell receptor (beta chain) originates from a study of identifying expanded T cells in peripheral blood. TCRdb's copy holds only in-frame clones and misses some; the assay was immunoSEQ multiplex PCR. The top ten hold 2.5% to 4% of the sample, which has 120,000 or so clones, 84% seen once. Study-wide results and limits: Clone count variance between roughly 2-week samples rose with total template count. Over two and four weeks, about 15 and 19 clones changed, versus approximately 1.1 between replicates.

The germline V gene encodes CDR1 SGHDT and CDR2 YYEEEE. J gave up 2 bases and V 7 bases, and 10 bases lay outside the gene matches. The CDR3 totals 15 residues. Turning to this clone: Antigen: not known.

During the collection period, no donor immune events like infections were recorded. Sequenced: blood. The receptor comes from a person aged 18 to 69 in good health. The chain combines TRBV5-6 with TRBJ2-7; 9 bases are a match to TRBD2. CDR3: CASLRVTSGTYEQYF. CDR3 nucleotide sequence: TGTGCCAGCCTACGGGTGACTAGCGGTACCTACGAGCAGTACTTC.